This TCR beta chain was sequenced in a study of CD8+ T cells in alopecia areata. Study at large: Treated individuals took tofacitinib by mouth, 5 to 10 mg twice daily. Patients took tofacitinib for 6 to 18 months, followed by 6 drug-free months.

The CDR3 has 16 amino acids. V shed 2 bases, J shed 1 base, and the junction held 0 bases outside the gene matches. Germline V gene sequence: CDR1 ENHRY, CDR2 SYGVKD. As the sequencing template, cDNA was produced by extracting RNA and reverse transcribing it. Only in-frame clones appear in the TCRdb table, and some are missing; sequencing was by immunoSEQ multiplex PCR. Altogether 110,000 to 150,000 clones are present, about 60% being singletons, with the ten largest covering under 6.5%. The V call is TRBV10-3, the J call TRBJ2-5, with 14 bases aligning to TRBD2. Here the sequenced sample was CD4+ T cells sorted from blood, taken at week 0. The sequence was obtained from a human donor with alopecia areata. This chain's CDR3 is CAISEGLAGGQETQYF. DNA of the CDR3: TGTGCCATCAGTGAGGGACTAGCGGGGGGCCAAGAGACCCAGTACTTC.